This TCR beta chain originates from a study of regulatory T cells in long-lasting Graves disease. For this clonotype: A read error may be the cause here, since a much bigger clone is one base away. Here the CDR3 omits its conserved ending phenylalanine or tryptophan, so a read error is the likely source.

The CDR3 spans 17 residues. The trim removed 3 bases at V and 6 bases at J, leaving 10 bases unmatched. The germline V gene has CDR1 LGHNT and CDR2 FRNRAP. Arm-PCR of CDR3 regions with iRepertoire HTBI primers generated TCR beta libraries. Each CDR3 protein gets one entry after TCRdb re-called the multiplex PCR reads with MiXCR. The sample has roughly 260,000 distinct CDR3 sequences, 18% seen once. Time point defined: newly diagnosed GD, antithyroid drugs for less than 3 months. With RNA extracted from PBMCs as input, the TCR library was made. These data were likewise used in another study, on T cells in Graves' hyperthyroidism and ophthalmopathy. That study reports: A patient was excluded if there was uncontrolled infection, other autoimmune disease, pregnancy or lactation.

The specimen comprised peripheral blood mononuclear cells (PBMCs), sampled at new diagnosis, from a patient treated with antithyroid drugs. The genes are TRBV12-5 and TRBJ2-3, with 12 bases that match TRBD2. The sequence was collected from a woman aged 25-40 years with Graves disease. CDR3 sequence reads: CASGFESTSGSQDTQYL. The CDR3 DNA reads TGTGCTAGTGGTTTCGAATCGACTAGCGGGAGCCAGGATACGCAGTATCTT.